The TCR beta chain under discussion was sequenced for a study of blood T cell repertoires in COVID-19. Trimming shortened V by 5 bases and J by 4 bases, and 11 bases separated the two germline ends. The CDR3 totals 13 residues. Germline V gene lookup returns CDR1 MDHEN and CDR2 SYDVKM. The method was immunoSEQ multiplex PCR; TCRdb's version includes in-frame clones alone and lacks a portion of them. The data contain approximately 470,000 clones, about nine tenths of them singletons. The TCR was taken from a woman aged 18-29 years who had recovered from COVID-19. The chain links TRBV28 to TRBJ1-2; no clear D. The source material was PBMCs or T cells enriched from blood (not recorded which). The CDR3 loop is CASSPQTFYGYTF. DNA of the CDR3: TGTGCCAGCAGTCCCCAGACTTTCTATGGCTACACCTTC.